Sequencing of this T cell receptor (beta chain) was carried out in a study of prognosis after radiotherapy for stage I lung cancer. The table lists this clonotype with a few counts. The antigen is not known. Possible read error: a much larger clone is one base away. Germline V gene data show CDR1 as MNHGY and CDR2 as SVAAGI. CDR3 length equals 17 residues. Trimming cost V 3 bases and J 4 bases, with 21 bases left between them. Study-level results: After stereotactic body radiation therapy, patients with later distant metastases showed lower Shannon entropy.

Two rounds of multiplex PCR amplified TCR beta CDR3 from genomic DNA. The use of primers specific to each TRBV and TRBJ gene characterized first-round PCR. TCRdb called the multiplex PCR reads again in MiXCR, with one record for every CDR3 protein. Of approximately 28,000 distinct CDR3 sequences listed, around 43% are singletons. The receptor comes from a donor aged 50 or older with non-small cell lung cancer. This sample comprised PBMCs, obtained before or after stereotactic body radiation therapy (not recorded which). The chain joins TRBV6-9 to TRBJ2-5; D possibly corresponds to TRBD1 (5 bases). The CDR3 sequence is CASSYHRSYRLGETQYF. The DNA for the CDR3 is TGTGCCAGCAGTTACCATAGATCGTACAGGTTGGGAGAGACCCAGTACTTC.